The source of this T cell receptor (beta chain) is a study of PD-L1 blockade in urothelial cancer. Looking at the study overall: Intravenous atezolizumab, 1,200 mg every 3 weeks, was begun by patients around 2014. Study conclusions and caveats: Tumor-linked clones in blood grew more by 3 weeks in durable-benefit patients.

Trimming removed 2 bases at V and 2 bases at J, with 12 bases between. The length of the CDR3 is 15 residues. Germline-derived CDR1 and CDR2 are LNHDA and SQIVND (reference sequence). The method was immunoSEQ multiplex PCR; TCRdb's version includes in-frame clones alone and lacks a portion of them. Of 40,000 to 55,000 clones in the sample, around 87% are singletons; the top ten hold 8% to 13%. Time point given: peripheral blood 6 weeks after treatment start. As regards this clone: The antigen remains undetermined.

This sequence joins TRBV19 and TRBJ1-1; D uncertain. The sequencing used PBMCs, collected around atezolizumab (anti-PD-L1) treatment. This receptor was taken from a man aged 60-69 years with urothelial cancer. CDR3 nucleotide sequence: TGTGCCAGTAGTATAAGACGTCAGGATAACACTGAAGCTTTCTTT. This encodes CASSIRRQDNTEAFF.